The rows below give T cell receptor beta chains drawn from one sample of a study of early T cells in non-severe SARS-CoV-2 infection. Each CDR3 protein gets one entry after TCRdb re-called the 5' RACE reads with MiXCR. The table records tens of thousands of distinct CDR3 sequences, roughly 13% of them present only once. Sequenced input: whole blood. These receptors were collected from an adult who was a healthcare worker with PCR-confirmed SARS-CoV-2 infection or an uninfected control (not recorded which). The CDR3 runs from the conserved cysteine through the conserved F or W. D genes are given only for firm matches. Clone size, where shown, is once, few, many, or a class for clones that have expanded.

NA	NA	TRBV25-1	TRBJ2-7	CASSDARTAFTYEQYF	TGTGCCAGCAGTGACGCAAGGACAGCTTTTACCTACGAGCAGTACTTC
NA	many	TRBV6-5	TRBJ1-6	CASSYRRDNNSPLHF	TGTGCCAGCAGTTACAGGAGGGACAACAATTCACCCCTCCACTTT
NA	NA	TRBV10-3	TRBJ1-5	CDISSVRGGNQPQHF	TGTGACATCAGTTCCGTTAGGGGAGGCAATCAGCCCCAGCATTTT
NA	few	TRBV3-1	TRBJ2-2	CASSQVVGELFF	TGTGCCAGCAGCCAAGTTGTCGGGGAGCTGTTTTTT
TRBD1	NA	TRBV12-3/TRBV12-4	TRBJ1-6	CASSSGQGISPLHF	TGTGCCAGCAGTTCCGGACAGGGGATCTCACCCCTCCACTTT
NA	many	TRBV11-2	TRBJ2-3	CASSPPVPFTDTQYF	TGTGCCAGCAGCCCCCCCGTCCCTTTCACAGATACGCAGTATTTT
NA	many	TRBV7-3	TRBJ2-5	CASSLGSVKETQYF	TGTGCCAGCAGCTTAGGGTCAGTAAAGGAGACCCAGTACTTC
TRBD1	few	TRBV6-6	TRBJ1-6	CASSYVPRGRGSPLHF	TGTGCCAGCAGTTACGTCCCCAGGGGGCGAGGTTCACCCCTCCACTTT
TRBD1	NA	TRBV12-3/TRBV12-4	TRBJ1-1	CASSLTGTDLFNTEAFF	TGTGCCAGCAGTTTAACCGGGACAGACTTGTTTAACACTGAAGCTTTCTTT
NA	many	TRBV12-3/TRBV12-4	TRBJ2-2	CASSFPGELFF	TGTGCCAGCAGTTTTCCCGGGGAGCTGTTTTTT
TRBD2	many	TRBV11-3	TRBJ2-1	CASSSGLEGGEQFF	TGTGCCAGCAGCTCGGGACTAGAGGGAGGTGAGCAGTTCTTC
TRBD1	few	TRBV7-6	TRBJ1-3	CASSLAGQGKAGNTIYF	TGTGCCAGCAGCTTAGCTGGACAGGGGAAAGCTGGAAACACCATATATTTT
TRBD1	few	TRBV4-2	TRBJ2-3	CASSQGETGGTDTQYF	TGTGCCAGCAGCCAAGGGGAGACAGGGGGGACAGATACGCAGTATTTT
TRBD1	NA	TRBV27	TRBJ1-2	CASRGTGTYGYTF	TGTGCCAGCCGGGGGACAGGGACCTATGGCTACACCTTC
TRBD2	NA	TRBV18	TRBJ2-5	CASSPELAGQETQYF	TGTGCCAGCTCACCGGAACTAGCGGGCCAAGAGACCCAGTACTTC
TRBD2	NA	TRBV12-3/TRBV12-4	TRBJ2-1	CASSVALLRGGLNNEQFF	TGTGCCAGCAGTGTAGCGCTACTTCGCGGGGGGCTCAACAATGAGCAGTTCTTC
NA	many	TRBV20-1	TRBJ2-1	CSVAQELHSYNEQFF	TGCAGTGTAGCGCAAGAACTTCACTCCTACAATGAGCAGTTCTTC
NA	NA	TRBV5-1	TRBJ1-2	CASSSHGASNYGYTF	TGCGCCAGCAGCTCGCACGGTGCTTCCAACTATGGCTACACCTTC
NA	few	TRBV29-1	TRBJ1-1	CSARDDWGDTEAFF	TGCAGCGCCCGAGATGATTGGGGGGACACTGAAGCTTTCTTT
NA	NA	TRBV9	TRBJ1-1	CASSETRGTEAFF	TGTGCCAGCAGCGAGACTAGAGGGACTGAAGCTTTCTTT
TRBD2	NA	TRBV12-3/TRBV12-4	TRBJ2-5	CASSQGLAGGQETQYF	TGTGCCAGCAGTCAAGGACTAGCGGGGGGTCAGGAGACCCAGTACTTC
NA	many	TRBV11-2	TRBJ1-2	CASSPGTVYGYTF	TGTGCCAGCAGCCCTGGGACGGTCTATGGCTACACCTTC
TRBD1	few	TRBV11-2	TRBJ1-4	CASSLLGRGRGNEKLFF	TGTGCCAGCAGCCTCCTAGGTAGGGGGCGCGGGAATGAAAAACTGTTTTTT
NA	NA	TRBV3-1	TRBJ1-4	CASSQGFGGADKLFF	TGTGCCAGCAGCCAAGGTTTCGGGGGCGCGGATAAACTGTTTTTT
NA	many	TRBV5-4	TRBJ1-2	CASSLVTGNYGYTF	TGTGCCAGCAGCTTGGTTACAGGGAACTATGGCTACACCTTC
TRBD2	NA	TRBV24-1	TRBJ2-3	CATSGLATDTQYF	TGTGCCACCAGCGGACTAGCCACAGATACGCAGTATTTT
NA	few	TRBV27	TRBJ1-1	CASSLRNVNTEAFF	TGTGCCAGCAGTCTCAGAAACGTAAACACTGAAGCTTTCTTT
NA	few	TRBV7-8	TRBJ2-3	CASSRPQVFGADTQYF	TGTGCCAGCAGCCGACCGCAGGTGTTCGGGGCAGATACGCAGTATTTT
TRBD1	many	TRBV5-1	TRBJ2-1	CASKRERGRDLYNEQFF	TGCGCCAGCAAAAGGGAGAGGGGGCGAGATCTTTACAATGAGCAGTTCTTC
NA	NA	TRBV29-1	TRBJ1-1	CSVEADPRTATAGAFF	TGCAGCGTTGAAGCAGACCCACGGACCGCAACTGCGGGGGCTTTCTTT
NA	NA	TRBV11-2	TRBJ2-7	CASSQNPGLQYEQYF	TGTGCCAGCAGCCAAAACCCGGGCCTACAATACGAGCAGTACTTC
NA	NA	TRBV4-1	TRBJ1-1	CASSAMEAGANTEAFF	TGCGCCAGCAGCGCTATGGAGGCGGGGGCGAACACTGAAGCTTTCTTT
NA	few	TRBV25-1	TRBJ1-4	CASSESWGINEKLFF	TGTGCCAGCAGTGAATCTTGGGGGATTAATGAAAAACTGTTTTTT
TRBD2	NA	TRBV11-2	TRBJ2-1	CASSSRGGSLSYNEQFF	TGTGCCAGCAGCTCCCGTGGCGGGAGTCTTTCCTACAATGAGCAGTTCTTC
NA	NA	TRBV6-5	TRBJ2-4	CASQSGSTKNIQYF	TGTGCCAGCCAATCGGGGAGTACAAAAAACATTCAGTACTTC
NA	few	TRBV11-2	TRBJ1-1	CASSLERLNTEAFF	TGTGCCAGCAGCTTAGAAAGGCTGAACACTGAAGCTTTCTTT
TRBD2	NA	TRBV18	TRBJ2-3	CASSPLSGGSDTQYF	TGTGCCAGCTCACCACTCAGCGGGGGGTCAGATACGCAGTATTTT
NA	few	TRBV29-1	TRBJ1-1	CSVELSVNTEAFF	TGCAGCGTTGAACTCTCGGTGAACACTGAAGCTTTCTTT
NA	NA	TRBV12-3/TRBV12-4	TRBJ2-5	CASKRQLPKVTQYF	TGTGCCAGCAAACGACAGTTGCCGAAAGTGACCCAGTACTTC
NA	once	TRBV11-2	TRBJ1-2	CASSFGLRAFGYTF	TGTGCCAGCAGCTTCGGCCTTCGGGCTTTCGGCTACACCTTC
NA	NA	TRBV7-7	TRBJ2-2	CASSSSLSSNTGELFF	TGTGCCAGCAGCTCTAGTCTCTCCTCGAACACCGGGGAGCTGTTTTTT
TRBD2	NA	TRBV5-4	TRBJ2-3	CASSLQRGVYHDTQYF	TGTGCCAGCAGCTTGCAACGGGGGGTATACCACGATACGCAGTATTTT
NA	NA	TRBV6-6	TRBJ1-1	CASSYSKDTEAFF	TGTGCCAGCAGTTACTCGAAGGACACTGAAGCTTTCTTT
TRBD1	NA	TRBV20-1	TRBJ1-2	CSAAGQGANYGYTF	TGCAGTGCGGCGGGACAGGGGGCGAACTATGGCTACACCTTC
NA	few	TRBV29-1	TRBJ1-2	CSAKGNPGGYTF	TGCAGCGCCAAGGGGAATCCGGGGGGCTACACCTTC
NA	few	TRBV19	TRBJ2-3	CASSIGAGSSDTQYF	TGTGCCAGTAGTATAGGTGCAGGGTCTTCAGATACGCAGTATTTT
NA	few	TRBV11-2	TRBJ2-3	CASSRRGASTDTQYF	TGTGCCAGCAGTCGACGGGGGGCTAGCACAGATACGCAGTATTTT
NA	NA	TRBV10-3	TRBJ2-1	CATRGLPDNEQFF	TGTGCCACAAGAGGGTTACCGGACAATGAGCAGTTCTTC
TRBD1	NA	TRBV6-2/TRBV6-3	TRBJ2-7	CASSSGQVSSYEQYF	TGTGCCAGCAGTAGCGGACAGGTGAGCTCCTACGAGCAGTACTTC
NA	few	TRBV4-3	TRBJ1-2	CASSQGITEDYGYTF	TGCGCCAGCAGCCAAGGAATAACGGAAGACTATGGCTACACCTTC
NA	NA	TRBV5-6	TRBJ1-1	CASSLLQSMNTEAFF	TGTGCCAGCAGCTTACTACAGAGCATGAACACTGAAGCTTTCTTT
NA	many	TRBV5-1	TRBJ2-4	CASSLGQAKNIQYF	TGCGCCAGCAGCTTGGGACAAGCCAAAAACATTCAGTACTTC
NA	NA	TRBV2	TRBJ1-5	CASKQDRQNAWPQHF	TGTGCCAGCAAACAAGACAGGCAGAATGCTTGGCCCCAGCATTTT
TRBD2	few	TRBV7-2	TRBJ2-1	CASRILAGFYNEQFF	TGTGCCAGCAGGATCCTAGCGGGTTTTTACAATGAGCAGTTCTTC
NA	many	TRBV7-6	TRBJ2-1	CASSLRAGASYNEQFF	TGTGCCAGCAGCCTAAGGGCGGGGGCCTCCTACAATGAGCAGTTCTTC
TRBD1	NA	TRBV7-8	TRBJ1-1	CASSFGQGYTEAFF	TGTGCCAGCAGCTTTGGACAGGGCTACACTGAAGCTTTCTTT
NA	many	TRBV6-1	TRBJ1-5	CASRRELVSNQPQHF	TGTGCCAGCAGGAGGGAGTTGGTTAGCAATCAGCCCCAGCATTTT
NA	NA	TRBV11-2	TRBJ2-1	CASSLNSINEQFF	TGTGCCAGCAGCTTGAACAGTATCAATGAGCAGTTCTTC
NA	few	TRBV12-3/TRBV12-4	TRBJ2-7	CASRPGLRTYEQYF	TGTGCCAGCAGACCGGGACTTCGGACCTACGAGCAGTACTTC
NA	NA	TRBV20-1	TRBJ1-4	CSASTTGLGEKLFF	TGCAGTGCTTCTACAACAGGCCTGGGGGAAAAACTGTTTTTT